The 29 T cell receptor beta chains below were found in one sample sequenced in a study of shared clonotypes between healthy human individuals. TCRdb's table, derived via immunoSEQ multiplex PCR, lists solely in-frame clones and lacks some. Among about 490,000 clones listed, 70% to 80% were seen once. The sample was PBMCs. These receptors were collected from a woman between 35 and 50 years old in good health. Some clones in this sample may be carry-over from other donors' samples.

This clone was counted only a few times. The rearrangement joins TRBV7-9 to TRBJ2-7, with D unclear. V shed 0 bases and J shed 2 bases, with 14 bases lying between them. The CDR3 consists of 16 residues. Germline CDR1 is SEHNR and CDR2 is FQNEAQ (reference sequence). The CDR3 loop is CASSLAFGYLAYEQYF. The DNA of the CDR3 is TGTGCCAGCAGCTTAGCTTTCGGGTATTTGGCCTACGAGCAGTACTTC.

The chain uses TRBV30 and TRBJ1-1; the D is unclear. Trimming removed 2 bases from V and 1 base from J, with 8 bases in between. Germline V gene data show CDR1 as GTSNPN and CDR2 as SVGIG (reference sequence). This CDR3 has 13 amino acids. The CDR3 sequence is CAWSRARNTEAFF. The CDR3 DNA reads TGTGCCTGGAGTAGGGCCCGGAACACTGAAGCTTTCTTT. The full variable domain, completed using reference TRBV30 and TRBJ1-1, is SQTIHQWPATLVQPVGSPLSLECTVEGTSNPNLYWYRQAAGRGLQLLFYSVGIGQISSEVPQNLSASRPQDRQFILSSKKLLLSDSGFYLCAWSRARNTEAFFGQGTRLTVV.

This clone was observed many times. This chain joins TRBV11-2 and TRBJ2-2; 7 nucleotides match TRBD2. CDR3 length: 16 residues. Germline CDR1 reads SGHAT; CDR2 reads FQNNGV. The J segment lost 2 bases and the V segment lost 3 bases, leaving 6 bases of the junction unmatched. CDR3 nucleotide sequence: TGTGCCAGCAGCTTTGGGGGAGGGGCTAACACCGGGGAGCTGTTTTTT. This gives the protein CASSFGGGANTGELFF.

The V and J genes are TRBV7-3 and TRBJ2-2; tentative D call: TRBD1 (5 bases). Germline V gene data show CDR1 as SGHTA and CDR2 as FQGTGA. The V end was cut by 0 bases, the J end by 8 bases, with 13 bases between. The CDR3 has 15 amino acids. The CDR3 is CASSLTRREGGELFF. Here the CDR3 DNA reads TGTGCCAGCAGCTTAACGCGCAGGGAAGGAGGGGAGCTGTTTTTT.

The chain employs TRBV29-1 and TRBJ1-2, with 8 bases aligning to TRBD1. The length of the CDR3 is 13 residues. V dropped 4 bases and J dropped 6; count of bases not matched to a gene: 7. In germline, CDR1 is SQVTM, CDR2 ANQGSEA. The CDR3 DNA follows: TGCAGCGTTGGTCCAACAGGGGGAAATGGCTACACCTTC. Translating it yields CSVGPTGGNGYTF.

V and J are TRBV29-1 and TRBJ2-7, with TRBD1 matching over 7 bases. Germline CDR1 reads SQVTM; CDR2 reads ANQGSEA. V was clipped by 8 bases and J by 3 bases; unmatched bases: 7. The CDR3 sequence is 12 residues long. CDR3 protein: CSPRQGHYEQYF. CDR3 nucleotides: TGCAGCCCTAGACAGGGCCACTACGAGCAGTACTTC.

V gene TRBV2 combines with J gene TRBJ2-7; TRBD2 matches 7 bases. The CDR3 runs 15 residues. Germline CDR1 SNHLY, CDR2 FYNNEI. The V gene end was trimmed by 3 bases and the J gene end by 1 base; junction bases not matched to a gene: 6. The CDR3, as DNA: TGTGCCAGCAGTGATCCAGCGGGATCGTCCTACGAGCAGTACTTC. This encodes CASSDPAGSSYEQYF.

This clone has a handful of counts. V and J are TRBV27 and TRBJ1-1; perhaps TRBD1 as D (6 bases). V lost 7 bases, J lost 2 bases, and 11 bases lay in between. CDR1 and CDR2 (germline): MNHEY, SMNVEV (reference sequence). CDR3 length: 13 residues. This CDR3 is CASKRQVNTEAFF. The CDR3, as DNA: TGTGCCAGCAAACGACAGGTAAACACTGAAGCTTTCTTT.

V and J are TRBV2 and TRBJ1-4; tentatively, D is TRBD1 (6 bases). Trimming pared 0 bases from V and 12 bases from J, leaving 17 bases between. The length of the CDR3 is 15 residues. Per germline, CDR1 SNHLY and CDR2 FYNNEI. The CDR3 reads CASSEAGRGPGELFF. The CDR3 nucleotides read TGTGCCAGCAGTGAAGCGGGCAGGGGACCCGGGGAACTGTTTTTT.

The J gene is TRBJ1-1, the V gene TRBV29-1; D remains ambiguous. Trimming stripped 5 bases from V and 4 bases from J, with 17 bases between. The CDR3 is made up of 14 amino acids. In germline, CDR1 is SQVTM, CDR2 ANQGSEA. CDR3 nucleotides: TGCAGCGTTTCGGCAGTAAGATCGGGCACTGAAGCTTTCTTT. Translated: CSVSAVRSGTEAFF. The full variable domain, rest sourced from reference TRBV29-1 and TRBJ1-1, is SAVISQKPSRDICQRGTSLTIQCQVDSQVTMMFWYRQQPGQSLTLIATANQGSEATYESGFVIDKFPISRPNLTFSTLTVSNMSPEDSSIYLCSVSAVRSGTEAFFGQGTRLTVV.

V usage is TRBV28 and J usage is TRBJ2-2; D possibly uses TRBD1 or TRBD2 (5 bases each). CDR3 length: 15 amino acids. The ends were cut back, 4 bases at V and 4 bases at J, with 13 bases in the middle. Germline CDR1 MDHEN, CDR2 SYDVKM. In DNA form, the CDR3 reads TGTGCCAGCAGTTGGGCCACGGGACCCACCGGGGAGCTGTTTTTT. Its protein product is CASSWATGPTGELFF.

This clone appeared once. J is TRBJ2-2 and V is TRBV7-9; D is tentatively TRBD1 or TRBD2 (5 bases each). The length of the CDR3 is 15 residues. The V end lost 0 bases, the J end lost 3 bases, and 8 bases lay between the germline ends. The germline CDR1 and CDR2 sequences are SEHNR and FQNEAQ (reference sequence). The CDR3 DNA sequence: TGTGCCAGCAGCTTAGCCGGGGCGGACACCGGGGAGCTGTTTTTT. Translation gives CASSLAGADTGELFF.

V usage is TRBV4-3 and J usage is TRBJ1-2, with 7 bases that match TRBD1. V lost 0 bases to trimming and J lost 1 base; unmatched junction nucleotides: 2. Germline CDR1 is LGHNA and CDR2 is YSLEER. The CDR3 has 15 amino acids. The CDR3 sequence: CASSQEPGGNYGYTF. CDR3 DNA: TGCGCCAGCAGCCAAGAGCCAGGGGGTAACTATGGCTACACCTTC.

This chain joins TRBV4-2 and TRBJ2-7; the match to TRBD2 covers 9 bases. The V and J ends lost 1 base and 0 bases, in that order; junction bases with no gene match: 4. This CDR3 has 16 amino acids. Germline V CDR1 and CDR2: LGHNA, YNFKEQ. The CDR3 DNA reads TGTGCCAGCAGCCAAGTAGTAGCGGGAGTCTCCTACGAGCAGTACTTC. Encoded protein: CASSQVVAGVSYEQYF.

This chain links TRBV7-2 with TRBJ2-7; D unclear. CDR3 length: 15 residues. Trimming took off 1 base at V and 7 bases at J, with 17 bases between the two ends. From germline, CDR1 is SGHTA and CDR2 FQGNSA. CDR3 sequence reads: CASSLDPASFWEQYF. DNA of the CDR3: TGTGCCAGCAGCTTAGACCCAGCATCCTTCTGGGAGCAGTACTTC.

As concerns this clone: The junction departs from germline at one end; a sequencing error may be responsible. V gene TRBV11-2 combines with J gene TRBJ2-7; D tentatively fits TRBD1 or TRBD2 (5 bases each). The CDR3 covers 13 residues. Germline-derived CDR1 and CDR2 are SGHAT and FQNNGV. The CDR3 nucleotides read TGTGTCAGCAGCCCCGGGGCACGGGACGAGCAGTACTTC. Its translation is CVSSPGARDEQYF.

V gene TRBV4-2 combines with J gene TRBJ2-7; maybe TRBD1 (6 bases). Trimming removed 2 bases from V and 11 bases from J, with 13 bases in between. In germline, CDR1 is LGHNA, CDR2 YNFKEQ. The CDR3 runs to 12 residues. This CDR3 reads CASSQPQGSKYF. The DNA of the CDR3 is TGTGCCAGCAGCCAACCCCAGGGGTCTAAGTACTTC.

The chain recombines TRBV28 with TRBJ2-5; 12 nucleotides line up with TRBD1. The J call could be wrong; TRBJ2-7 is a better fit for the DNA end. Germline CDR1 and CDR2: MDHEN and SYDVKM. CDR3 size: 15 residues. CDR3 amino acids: CASSPMGQGAHEQYF. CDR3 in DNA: TGTGCCAGCAGCCCCATGGGACAGGGGGCCCACGAGCAGTACTTC.

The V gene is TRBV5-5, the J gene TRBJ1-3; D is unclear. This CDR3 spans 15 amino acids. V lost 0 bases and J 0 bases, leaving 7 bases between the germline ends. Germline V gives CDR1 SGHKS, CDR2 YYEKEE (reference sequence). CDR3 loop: CASSLGQSSGNTIYF. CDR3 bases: TGTGCCAGCAGCTTGGGGCAAAGCTCTGGAAACACCATATATTTT.

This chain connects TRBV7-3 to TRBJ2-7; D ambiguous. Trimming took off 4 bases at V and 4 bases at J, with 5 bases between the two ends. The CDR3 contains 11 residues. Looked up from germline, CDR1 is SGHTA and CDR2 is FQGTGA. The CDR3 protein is CASSSKYEQYF. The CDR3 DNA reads TGTGCCAGCAGCTCGAAATACGAGCAGTACTTC.

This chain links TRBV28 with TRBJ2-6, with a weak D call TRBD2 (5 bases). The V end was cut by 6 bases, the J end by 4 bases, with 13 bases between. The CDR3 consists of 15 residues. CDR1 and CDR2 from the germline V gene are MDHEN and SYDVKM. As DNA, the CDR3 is TGTGCCAGCAGCCCACCCGGGGTAGGGGCCAACGTCCTGACTTTC. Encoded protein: CASSPPGVGANVLTF.

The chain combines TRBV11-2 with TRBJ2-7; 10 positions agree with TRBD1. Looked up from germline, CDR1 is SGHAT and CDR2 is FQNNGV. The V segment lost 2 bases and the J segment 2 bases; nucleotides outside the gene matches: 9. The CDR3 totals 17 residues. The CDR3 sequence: CASSLNSGTGETYEQYF. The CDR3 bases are TGTGCCAGCAGCTTAAACTCCGGGACAGGGGAGACCTACGAGCAGTACTTC.

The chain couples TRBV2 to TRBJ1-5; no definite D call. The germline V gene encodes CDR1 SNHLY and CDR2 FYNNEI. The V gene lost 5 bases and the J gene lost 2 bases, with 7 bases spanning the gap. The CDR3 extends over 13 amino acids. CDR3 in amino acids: CASSSQGNQPQHF. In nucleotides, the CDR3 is TGTGCCAGCAGTAGTCAGGGCAATCAGCCCCAGCATTTT.

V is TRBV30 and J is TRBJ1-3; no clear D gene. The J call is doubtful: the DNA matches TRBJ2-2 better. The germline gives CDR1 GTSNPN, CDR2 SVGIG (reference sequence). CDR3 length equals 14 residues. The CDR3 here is CAWSRVGLYGELFF. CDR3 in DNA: TGTGCCTGGAGTCGGGTAGGGTTGTACGGGGAGCTGTTTTTT.

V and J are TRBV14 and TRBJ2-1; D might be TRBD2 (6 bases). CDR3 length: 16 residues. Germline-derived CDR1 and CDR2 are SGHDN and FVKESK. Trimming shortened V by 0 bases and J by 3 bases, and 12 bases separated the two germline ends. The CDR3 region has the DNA TGTGCCAGCAGCCAAGATTGGAGGGAGGTCTACAATGAGCAGTTCTTC. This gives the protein CASSQDWREVYNEQFF.

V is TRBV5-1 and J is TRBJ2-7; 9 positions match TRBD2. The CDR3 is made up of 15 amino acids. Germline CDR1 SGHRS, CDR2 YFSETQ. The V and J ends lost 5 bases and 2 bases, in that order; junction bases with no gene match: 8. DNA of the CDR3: TGCGCCAGCAGAAAAGCGGGAGGCTCTCCCTACGAGCAGTACTTC. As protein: CASRKAGGSPYEQYF.

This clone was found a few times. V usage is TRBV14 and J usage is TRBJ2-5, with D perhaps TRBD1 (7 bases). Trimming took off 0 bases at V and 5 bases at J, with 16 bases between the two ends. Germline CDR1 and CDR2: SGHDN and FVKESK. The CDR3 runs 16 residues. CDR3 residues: CASSQDWRGRLETQYF. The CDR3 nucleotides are TGTGCCAGCAGCCAAGATTGGAGGGGGCGGTTGGAGACCCAGTACTTC.

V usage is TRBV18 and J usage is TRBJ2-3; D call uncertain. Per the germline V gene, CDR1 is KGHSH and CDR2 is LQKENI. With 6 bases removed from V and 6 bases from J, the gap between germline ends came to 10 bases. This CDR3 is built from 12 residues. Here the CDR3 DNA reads TGTGCCAGCTCGTTCCTAGGGGATACGCAGTATTTT. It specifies CASSFLGDTQYF.

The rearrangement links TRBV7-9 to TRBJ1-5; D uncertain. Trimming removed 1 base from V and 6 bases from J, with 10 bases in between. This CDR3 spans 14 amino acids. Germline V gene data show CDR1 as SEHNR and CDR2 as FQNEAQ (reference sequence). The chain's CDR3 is CASSLDGVVQPQHF. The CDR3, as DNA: TGTGCCAGCAGCTTAGATGGTGTGGTTCAGCCCCAGCATTTT.